The next 28 T cell receptor beta chains were all read from a single sample in a study of blood T cell repertoires in COVID-19. Sequenced by immunoSEQ multiplex PCR; TCRdb stores in-frame clones only, minus some. This table holds roughly 160,000 clones, about 80% found once. The specimen sequenced was peripheral blood. These TCRs come from a man in his 70s with active or convalescent COVID-19.

This chain links TRBV4-3 with TRBJ2-1; D perhaps matches TRBD2 (6 bases). From germline, CDR1 is LGHNA and CDR2 YSLEER. The CDR3 has 14 residues. V was clipped by 4 bases and J by 8 bases, with 15 bases between them. CDR3 in amino acids: CASSRTPGVDEQFF. The DNA for the CDR3 is TGCGCCAGCAGCCGTACTCCGGGGGTGGATGAGCAGTTCTTC.

The CDR3 nucleotides are TGTGCCAGAAGCTTCGGCTCTCTCGGGGGACTAGCGGGAGTAATGTCCTACGAGCAGTACTTC. Protein product: CARSFGSLGGLAGVMSYEQYF. V and J are TRBV5-3 and TRBJ2-7; 14 bases align to TRBD2. TRBV5-3 is sorted into the ORF group, with uncertain function. Germline trimming cut 2 bases from V and 1 base from J; bases unmatched to any gene: 17. The CDR3 spans 21 residues.

The rearrangement joins TRBV19 to TRBJ1-5, with D unresolved. Trimming left V 4 bases short and J 3 bases short, with 4 bases between. The germline V gene has CDR1 LNHDA and CDR2 SQIVND (reference sequence). The CDR3 consists of 12 residues. The CDR3 protein is CASSTLNQPQHF. The CDR3 DNA is TGTGCCAGTAGTACTCTCAATCAGCCCCAGCATTTT.

This chain joins TRBV9 and TRBJ1-1; D call uncertain. In germline, CDR1 is SGDLS, CDR2 YYNGEE. The CDR3 extends over 15 amino acids. V was cut by 4 bases and J by 7 bases, with 20 bases left in between. CDR3 loop: CASSPGDTRLHEAFF. The CDR3, as DNA: TGTGCCAGCAGCCCAGGTGATACACGATTGCATGAAGCTTTCTTT.

The genes are TRBV18 and TRBJ1-2, with 7 bases aligning to TRBD1. The length of the CDR3 is 17 residues. Germline trimming cut 0 bases from V and 6 bases from J; bases unmatched to any gene: 13. Germline V gene data show CDR1 as KGHSH and CDR2 as LQKENI. The CDR3 region is CASSPPSTGLELHGYTF. For the CDR3, the DNA is TGTGCCAGCTCACCACCATCGACAGGGCTAGAACTTCATGGCTACACCTTC.

V usage is TRBV24-1 and J usage is TRBJ2-7, with TRBD1 matching 7 bases. The length of the CDR3 is 15 residues. After removal of 4 bases from V and 4 bases from J, the junction contained 9 bases not matched to a gene. Germline assignment: CDR1 KGHDR and CDR2 SFDVKD. CDR3 protein: CATSEYRDSKYEQYF. For the CDR3, the DNA is TGTGCCACCAGTGAATACCGGGACAGTAAATACGAGCAGTACTTC.

The V gene is TRBV3-1 (or the pseudogene TRBV3-2), the J gene TRBJ2-7; D is unclear. Trimming stripped 1 base from V and 3 bases from J, with 4 bases between. This CDR3 region has 12 residues. Germline-derived CDR1 and CDR2 are LGHDT and YNNKEL (reference sequence). The CDR3 region is CASSQAGYEQYF. CDR3 DNA: TGTGCCAGCAGCCAAGCAGGCTACGAGCAGTACTTC.

The chain carries TRBV30 and TRBJ2-1, with TRBD1 identical over 7 bases. V was clipped by 1 base and J by 7 bases; unmatched bases: 1. The CDR3 contains 12 residues. The V gene's germline CDR1 is GTSNPN and CDR2 SVGIG (reference sequence). CDR3 nucleotides: TGTGCCTGGAGTGGACAGGGAAATGAGCAGTTCTTC. Translated: CAWSGQGNEQFF.

This clone turned up a few times. The gene calls are TRBV3-1 (or the pseudogene TRBV3-2) and TRBJ2-5; TRBD1 aligns across 11 bases. V was pared by 2 bases and J by 3 bases, with 5 bases of the junction left unmatched. CDR1 is LGHDT and CDR2 is YNNKEL in the germline V gene (reference sequence). This CDR3 is built from 16 residues. The chain's CDR3 is CASSQWDRGWKETQYF. The CDR3, as DNA: TGTGCCAGCAGCCAATGGGACAGGGGGTGGAAAGAGACCCAGTACTTC.

This rearrangement joins TRBV15 to TRBJ1-4, with a tentative D call TRBD1 (5 bases). CDR1 LNHNV and CDR2 YYDKDF come from the germline V gene (reference sequence). The CDR3 has 16 amino acids. Trimming took 1 base from V and 6 from J, leaving 15 bases between them. The CDR3 is CATSRVSGAGDEKLFF. CDR3 DNA sequence: TGTGCCACCAGCAGAGTGTCAGGAGCGGGGGATGAAAAACTGTTTTTT.

The V call is TRBV9, the J call TRBJ1-3; maybe TRBD1 (5 bases). This CDR3 is built from 16 residues. V gave up 2 bases and J gave up 1 base, with 13 bases separating them. The germline V gene has CDR1 SGDLS and CDR2 YYNGEE. The CDR3 region is CASSVLPQGSGNTIYF. The CDR3 region has the DNA TGTGCCAGCAGCGTCCTACCGCAGGGATCTGGAAACACCATATATTTT.

The chain joins TRBV4-1 to TRBJ2-2; no clear D gene. With 0 bases removed from V and 1 base from J, the gap between germline ends came to 9 bases. The CDR3 is 16 residues long. Germline CDR1 is MGHRA and CDR2 is YSYEKL. The CDR3 DNA is TGCGCCAGCAGCCAAGATGGCAGAGGGAACACCGGGGAGCTGTTTTTT. Amino acids: CASSQDGRGNTGELFF.

The CDR3 protein is CASSPFRDSHEKLFF. CDR3 DNA sequence: TGTGCCAGCTCGCCTTTCAGGGACAGCCACGAAAAACTGTTTTTT. This rearrangement joins TRBV18 to TRBJ1-4, with 7 bases fitting TRBD1. The CDR3 is made up of 15 amino acids. Germline lookup yields CDR1 KGHSH and CDR2 LQKENI. The J segment lost 8 bases and the V segment lost 6 bases, leaving 12 bases of the junction unmatched. Complete variable domain (other parts from reference TRBV18 and TRBJ1-4): NAGVMQNPRHLVRRRGQEARLRCSPMKGHSHVYWYRQLPEEGLKFMVYLQKENIIDESGMPKERFSAEFPKEGPSILRIQQVVRGDSAAYFCASSPFRDSHEKLFFGSGTQLSVL.

This clone has a handful of counts. Here the CDR3 reads CASSSRTGPNNEQFF. DNA of the CDR3: TGTGCCAGCAGCTCGAGGACAGGGCCTAACAATGAGCAGTTCTTC. The chain uses TRBV7-3 and TRBJ2-1, with 8 bases identical to TRBD1. V lost 4 bases, J lost 5 bases, and 7 bases stayed unmatched. The germline gives CDR1 SGHTA, CDR2 FQGTGA. The CDR3 spans 15 residues.

This chain connects TRBV28 to TRBJ1-5; no clear D gene. This CDR3 has 12 amino acids. Trimming took off 8 bases at V and 3 bases at J, with 8 bases between the two ends. Germline V gives CDR1 MDHEN, CDR2 SYDVKM. Written as DNA, the CDR3 is TGTGCCAGCGATCGGGACAATCAGCCCCAGCATTTT. Its translation is CASDRDNQPQHF.

The V gene is TRBV7-9, the J gene TRBJ1-2, with D maybe TRBD1 (6 bases). Germline V lookup: CDR1 SEHNR, CDR2 FQNEAQ (reference sequence). With 2 bases removed from V and 8 bases from J, the gap between germline ends came to 18 bases. This CDR3 comprises 15 residues. The CDR3 protein is CASSLFLAQGSGYTF. The CDR3 DNA reads TGTGCCAGCAGCTTATTTCTCGCACAGGGTAGCGGCTACACCTTC.

This clone was detected only once. The chain joins TRBV27 to TRBJ2-1, with 13 nucleotides matching TRBD2. The CDR3 loop spans 14 amino acids. The V segment lost 8 bases and the J segment 8 bases; nucleotides outside the gene matches: 6. Germline V gene sequence: CDR1 MNHEY, CDR2 SMNVEV (reference sequence). CDR3 bases: TGTGCCAGCGCCACTAGCGGGGGGGCCGATGAGCAGTTCTTC. Amino acids: CASATSGGADEQFF.

This chain uses TRBV5-8 with TRBJ1-4, with a possible D match to TRBD1 (5 bases). Germline CDR1 is SGHTS and CDR2 is YDEGEE. V was shortened by 6 bases and J by 13 bases, with 19 bases between the two germline ends. The CDR3 covers 13 residues. CDR3 sequence (DNA): TGTGCCAGCACCACGGGAGGGACCCTAAGACTGTTTTTT. Protein product: CASTTGGTLRLFF.

The V and J genes are TRBV5-5 and TRBJ1-6; D is undetermined. Germline V gene lookup returns CDR1 SGHKS and CDR2 YYEKEE (reference sequence). This CDR3 contains 16 residues. The germline V and J ends were trimmed by 3 bases and 4 bases, with 14 bases remaining between them. Here the CDR3 DNA reads TGTGCCAGCAGCTCCCCCCGCGACACGTATAATTCACCCCTCCACTTT. This encodes CASSSPRDTYNSPLHF. Combining the CDR3 with reference TRBV5-5 and TRBJ1-6 gives the whole variable domain DAGVTQSPTHLIKTRGQQVTLRCSPISGHKSVSWYQQVLGQGPQFIFQYYEKEERGRGNFPDRFSARQFPNYSSELNVNALLLGDSALYLCASSSPRDTYNSPLHFGNGTRLTVT.

The rearrangement joins TRBV5-4 to TRBJ1-2, with 7 nucleotides matching TRBD1. V was pared by 4 bases and J by 9 bases, with 12 bases of the junction left unmatched. CDR1 and CDR2 (germline): SGHNT, YYREEE (reference sequence). The CDR3 length is 14 residues. CDR3 loop: CASSPNRDSARYTF. DNA for the CDR3: TGTGCCAGCAGCCCGAACCGGGACAGTGCGCGCTACACCTTC.

The gene calls are TRBV2 and TRBJ2-7; perhaps TRBD2 as D (5 bases). Germline CDR1 SNHLY, CDR2 FYNNEI. The CDR3 length is 12 residues. V was pared by 5 bases and J by 3 bases, with 8 bases between. CDR3 DNA sequence: TGTGCCAGCAGTCTCGGACTCTACGAGCAGTACTTC. Translating gives CASSLGLYEQYF. The whole variable domain, filled in from reference TRBV2 and TRBJ2-7, reads EPEVTQTPSHQVTQMGQEVILRCVPISNHLYFYWYRQILGQKVEFLVSFYNNEISEKSEIFDDQFSVERPDGSNFTLKIRSTKLEDSAMYFCASSLGLYEQYFGPGTRLTVT.

This sequence joins TRBV19 and TRBJ2-3; 11 bases are shared with TRBD2. Germline assignment: CDR1 LNHDA and CDR2 SQIVND (reference sequence). The ends lost 6 bases at V and 3 bases at J; junction bases unmatched: 5. The length of the CDR3 is 15 residues. The DNA of the CDR3 is TGTGCCAGTAGCCATGGGACTAGCGGAACAGATACGCAGTATTTT. This codes for CASSHGTSGTDTQYF.

The V gene is TRBV11-2, the J gene TRBJ1-2, with 8 nucleotides matching TRBD1. V lost 0 bases and J lost 8; bases outside the gene matches: 20. This CDR3 region has 19 residues. Per the germline V gene, CDR1 is SGHAT and CDR2 is FQNNGV. The CDR3 DNA follows: TGTGCCAGCAGCTTAGACCGGGTCCAGGACAGGGAAAAGACGGGGGGCTACACCTTC. Its translation is CASSLDRVQDREKTGGYTF.

The V gene is TRBV7-2, the J gene TRBJ1-4; D not certain. V was clipped by 1 base and J by 7 bases, with 4 bases between them. Per germline, CDR1 SGHTA and CDR2 FQGNSA. The length of the CDR3 is 12 residues. The CDR3 nucleotides are TGTGCCAGCAGCTTAGGTAGTGAAAAACTGTTTTTT. This encodes CASSLGSEKLFF.

The table lists this clone with a count of one. The gene calls are TRBV18 and TRBJ2-1; tentatively, D is TRBD1 (7 bases). CDR1 is KGHSH, CDR2 LQKENI, per germline. The CDR3 contains 16 residues. V gave up 6 bases and J gave up 2 bases, with 17 bases separating them. CDR3 DNA: TGTGCCAGCTCCCCCGAGGGGGCGGGAACCTACAATGAGCAGTTCTTC. It encodes CASSPEGAGTYNEQFF.

The chain has TRBV28 and TRBJ2-7; TRBD1 might be the D (6 bases). Germline values: CDR1 MDHEN, CDR2 SYDVKM. The V end lost 4 bases, the J end lost 9 bases, and 25 bases lay between the germline ends. The CDR3 contains 16 residues. The CDR3 sequence is CASSYLVQGPLYLQYF. The CDR3 DNA follows: TGTGCCAGCAGTTACCTGGTACAGGGCCCCCTATATCTGCAGTACTTC.

The gene calls are TRBV6-1 and TRBJ2-7; D remains unclear. Germline V CDR1 and CDR2: MNHNS, SASEGT. Trimming pared 2 bases from V and 2 bases from J, leaving 7 bases between. The CDR3 loop spans 13 amino acids. The CDR3 nucleotides read TGTGCCAGCAGTGAAAACAGAGCCTACGAGCAGTACTTC. Protein: CASSENRAYEQYF.

The chain has TRBV7-2 and TRBJ1-2; 10 nucleotides align to TRBD1. V lost 5 bases, J lost 4 bases, and 7 bases stayed unmatched. The CDR3 spans 15 residues. CDR1 SGHTA and CDR2 FQGNSA come from the germline V gene. This chain's CDR3 is CASSPGTGAAYGYTF. CDR3 nucleotide sequence: TGTGCCAGCAGCCCCGGGACAGGGGCGGCCTATGGCTACACCTTC.